These T cell receptor beta chains were read from a single sample in a study of T cells in Graves' hyperthyroidism and ophthalmopathy. Via MiXCR, TCRdb re-called the multiplex PCR reads, giving one row per CDR3 protein. The sample holds over 300,000 distinct CDR3 sequences; 14% are singletons and the top ten take approximately 9.9%. Sequencing used blood. These receptors were collected from a woman aged 60 to 75 with Graves' hyperthyroidism. Each CDR3 is given with its conserved first and last residue. A D gene is named only where the DNA matches it firmly. Clone size, where shown, is once, few, many, or a class for clones that have expanded.

J gene: TRBJ1-1; clone size: few; D gene: TRBD1; V gene: TRBV28; CDR3 protein: CARFTSGTANTEAFF; CDR3 DNA: TGTGCCCGCTTCACCTCTGGGACAGCCAACACTGAAGCTTTCTTT
J gene: TRBJ1-2; clone size: many; D gene: TRBD1; V gene: TRBV11-1; CDR3 protein: CASRDRGRNYGYTF; CDR3 DNA: TGTGCCAGCAGGGACAGGGGCCGTAACTATGGCTACACCTTC
J gene: TRBJ1-2; clone size: many; D gene: NA; V gene: TRBV15; CDR3 protein: CATSRVSWQGYGYTF; CDR3 DNA: TGTGCCACCAGCAGAGTGTCTTGGCAGGGGTATGGCTACACCTTC
J gene: TRBJ2-7; clone size: NA; D gene: TRBD2; V gene: TRBV19; CDR3 protein: CASSWTSGAYEQYF; CDR3 DNA: TGTGCCAGTAGTTGGACTAGCGGAGCCTACGAGCAGTACTTC
J gene: TRBJ2-1; clone size: NA; D gene: TRBD2; V gene: TRBV10-3; CDR3 protein: CAITGGSYNEQFF; CDR3 DNA: TGTGCCATCACGGGAGGTTCCTACAATGAGCAGTTCTTC
J gene: TRBJ2-2; clone size: many; D gene: NA; V gene: TRBV5-1; CDR3 protein: CASSLAGRANTGELFF; CDR3 DNA: TGCGCCAGCAGCTTGGCGGGCAGGGCGAACACCGGGGAGCTGTTTTTT
J gene: TRBJ2-1; clone size: NA; D gene: TRBD1; V gene: TRBV28; CDR3 protein: CASSSGTGGNNEQFF; CDR3 DNA: TGTGCCAGCAGTTCCGGGACAGGGGGGAACAATGAGCAGTTCTTC
J gene: TRBJ2-1; clone size: many; D gene: NA; V gene: TRBV27; CDR3 protein: CASSEGSPYNEQFF; CDR3 DNA: TGTGCCAGCAGTGAGGGCTCCCCCTACAATGAGCAGTTCTTC
J gene: TRBJ1-2; clone size: many; D gene: NA; V gene: TRBV20-1; CDR3 protein: CSARDGGPSNYGYTF; CDR3 DNA: TGCAGTGCTAGAGATGGAGGGCCTTCTAACTATGGCTACACCTTC
J gene: TRBJ2-2; clone size: NA; D gene: NA; V gene: TRBV4-2; CDR3 protein: CASSSGNVANTGELFF; CDR3 DNA: TGTGCCAGCAGCTCAGGCAACGTCGCGAACACCGGGGAGCTGTTTTTT
J gene: TRBJ1-1; clone size: NA; D gene: NA; V gene: TRBV28; CDR3 protein: CASSASTENTEAFF; CDR3 DNA: TGTGCCAGCAGTGCTTCGACAGAGAACACTGAAGCTTTCTTT
J gene: TRBJ2-3; clone size: many; D gene: NA; V gene: TRBV27; CDR3 protein: CASSFHDVSATQYF; CDR3 DNA: TGTGCCAGCAGTTTCCACGACGTGTCCGCTACGCAGTATTTT
J gene: TRBJ2-7; clone size: many; D gene: NA; V gene: TRBV27; CDR3 protein: CASRPKWGQNYEQYF; CDR3 DNA: TGTGCCAGCAGACCTAAATGGGGGCAGAACTACGAGCAGTACTTC